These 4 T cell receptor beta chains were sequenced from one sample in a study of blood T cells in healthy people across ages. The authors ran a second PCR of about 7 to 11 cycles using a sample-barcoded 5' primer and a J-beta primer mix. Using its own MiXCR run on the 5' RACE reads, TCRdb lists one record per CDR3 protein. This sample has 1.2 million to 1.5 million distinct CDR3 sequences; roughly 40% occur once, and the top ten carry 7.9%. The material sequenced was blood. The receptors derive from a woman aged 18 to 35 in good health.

The chain's CDR3 is CATGRGVAEQETQYF. CDR3 DNA sequence: TGTGCCACCGGTCGAGGGGTAGCGGAACAAGAGACCCAGTACTTC. V usage is TRBV15 and J usage is TRBJ2-7; TRBD2 might be the D (6 bases). The DNA end is more similar to TRBJ2-5, so the J call may be wrong. This CDR3 is 15 amino acids long. Germline CDR1 is LNHNV and CDR2 is YYDKDF (reference sequence).

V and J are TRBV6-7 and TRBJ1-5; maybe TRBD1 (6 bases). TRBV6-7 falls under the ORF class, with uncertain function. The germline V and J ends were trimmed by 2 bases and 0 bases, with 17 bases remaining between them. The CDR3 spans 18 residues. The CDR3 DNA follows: TGTGCCAGCAGTTACGACAGGCGCCGCTGTTATAGCAATCAGCCCCAGCATTTT. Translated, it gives CASSYDRRRCYSNQPQHF.

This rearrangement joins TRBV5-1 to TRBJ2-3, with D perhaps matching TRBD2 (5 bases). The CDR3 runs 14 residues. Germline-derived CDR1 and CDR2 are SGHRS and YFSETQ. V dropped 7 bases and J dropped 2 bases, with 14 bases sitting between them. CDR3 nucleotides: TGCGCCAGCCTAGAGTTCCTAGCCACAGATACGCAGTATTTT. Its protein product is CASLEFLATDTQYF.

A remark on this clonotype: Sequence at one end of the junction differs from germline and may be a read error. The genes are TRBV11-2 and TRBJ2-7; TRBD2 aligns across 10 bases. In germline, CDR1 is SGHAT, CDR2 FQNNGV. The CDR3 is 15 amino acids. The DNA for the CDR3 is TGTGCCAGCGCTTCTATAGCGGGGGGCCCCTACGAGCTGTACTTC. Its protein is CASASIAGGPYELYF.